This T cell receptor beta chain stems from a study of blood T cell repertoires in COVID-19. About the research overall: PBMCs, B-cell-depleted T cells, or T cells were the source of the cDNA or gDNA that made up the material.

Between the trimmed V and J ends, which lost 4 bases and 7 bases, there was a span of 12 bases. Looked up from germline, CDR1 is SGHTA and CDR2 is FQGTGA. This CDR3 has 13 residues. Profiling relied on immunoSEQ multiplex PCR, and the TCRdb table lists in-frame clones only, not all of them. The sample lists roughly 90,000 clones, 65% to 90% occurring once. The source material was peripheral blood. The chain recombines TRBV7-3 with TRBJ2-3; D gene uncertain. The TCR was taken from a woman aged 80 or older with active or convalescent COVID-19. The CDR3 is CASSSLGSNTQYF. The CDR3, as DNA: TGTGCCAGCAGCTCGCTAGGTTCGAATACGCAGTATTTT.